These 4 T cell receptor beta chains were sequenced from one sample in a study of T cell changes during pregnancy in multiple sclerosis. Clones were sequenced by immunoSEQ multiplex PCR, and TCRdb holds only the in-frame ones, with some missing. The sample includes roughly 45,000 clones, about 93% of them seen just once. This sample comprised CD8+ T cells from peripheral blood mononuclear cells, obtained after pregnancy. These TCRs come from a female donor with multiple sclerosis, enrolled in a pregnancy study.

V is TRBV28 and J is TRBJ1-3, with D tentatively TRBD1 (5 bases). V was pared by 5 bases and J by 1 base, with 9 bases between. The CDR3 is 14 amino acids. The V gene's germline CDR1 is MDHEN and CDR2 SYDVKM. The DNA for the CDR3 is TGTGCCAGCAGTCCACAGGAATCTGGAAACACCATATATTTT. Amino acid sequence: CASSPQESGNTIYF.

The chain has TRBV6-6 and TRBJ1-1; D perhaps matches TRBD1 (6 bases). The V end lost 0 bases, the J end lost 2 bases, and 13 bases lay between the germline ends. CDR3 length equals 16 residues. Germline CDR1 reads MNHNY; CDR2 reads SVGAGI (reference sequence). In DNA form, the CDR3 reads TGTGCCAGCAGTTACTCAACCGGGACACCTAACACTGAAGCTTTCTTT. Translation: CASSYSTGTPNTEAFF.

V is TRBV6-5 and J is TRBJ2-3, with D perhaps matching TRBD2 (6 bases). V was trimmed by 2 bases and J by 1 base, leaving 10 bases between them. CDR1 MNHEY and CDR2 SVGAGI come from the germline V gene. The CDR3 is 15 amino acids. As DNA, the CDR3 is TGTGCCAGCAGTTACAGACTAGAGGGCACAGATACGCAGTATTTT. Protein sequence: CASSYRLEGTDTQYF.

CDR3 in DNA: TGTGCCAGCAGTCAGGCGGGACCGAACACTGAAGCTTTCTTT. It is translated as CASSQAGPNTEAFF. V is TRBV6-5 and J is TRBJ1-1, with D possibly matching TRBD1 (5 bases). Germline V CDR1 and CDR2: MNHEY, SVGAGI. This CDR3 is built from 14 residues. Between the trimmed V and J ends, which lost 5 bases and 1 base, there was a span of 11 bases.